This TCR beta chain was captured in a study of T cell changes during pregnancy in multiple sclerosis. V was shortened by 2 bases and J by 3 bases, with 11 bases between the two germline ends. The V gene's germline CDR1 is SGDLS and CDR2 YYNGEE. The CDR3 runs 14 residues. Sequenced by immunoSEQ multiplex PCR; TCRdb stores in-frame clones only, minus some. The top ten clones hold 10% to 15% of a sample with more than 15,000 clones, around 90% of them seen once. The TCR sequence derives from a female donor in good health, enrolled as a control in a pregnancy study. J is TRBJ2-5 and V is TRBV9; TRBD2 is a possible D gene (7 bases). The sample in question was CD8+ T cells from peripheral blood mononuclear cells, obtained after pregnancy. The CDR3 sequence is CASSVGGAEETQYF. CDR3 sequence (DNA): TGTGCCAGCAGCGTGGGGGGGGCCGAAGAGACCCAGTACTTC.